This TCR beta chain is from a study of blood T cell repertoires in COVID-19 (TCRdb year 2020). Study-level background: Samples from collaborators originated in the United States, Italy and Spain and spanned both the acute and convalescent phases of COVID-19. The material from the prospective study consisted of cDNA or gDNA derived from T cells, B-cell-depleted T cells, or PBMCs. Subjects who had been exposed to COVID-19, were actively infected with it, or had recovered from it provided the deeply sampled blood TCRbeta repertoires that made up the dataset. The repertoires were released in a freely available public database meant as a resource for research on the immune response to SARS-CoV-2. The samples were drawn from two sources: the first 160 participants of the ongoing ImmuneRACE study, and 1,254 subjects contributed by 6 global collaborators. Sample metadata almost always included a de-identified subject ID, COVID-19 status, age in years and sex. Where HLA class I and class II types were available, the types were taken from metadata supplied by the sample provider, not from assay-based typing. Summary of the overall study and its limitations: Clinical and demographic metadata were provided uncurated, with the amount varying by source and participant.

Each collaborating institution followed its own protocols to collect whole blood in K2EDTA tubes. Collaborator samples were shipped for TCRbeta analysis as frozen whole blood, isolated PBMCs, or DNA extracted from either sample type. With regard to this clone: The clone's antigen remains unknown. No quality values exist for individual bases; no much larger clone is one base distant.

TCRbeta CDR3 regions were amplified from genomic DNA by means of the immunoSEQ Assay, a bias-controlled multiplex PCR. The paper's processing steps were these. Within the assay, amplification of reference gene primers was used to estimate how many nucleated cells each sample contained. Sequence reads were collapsed and filtered to measure the absolute abundance of every unique TCRbeta CDR3 rearrangement. For each sample, productive Simpson clonality was calculated as the square root of Simpson's diversity index across productive rearrangements. In TCRdb, the immuneACCESS table is reduced to in-frame sequences with V and J assigned. These tables do not hold every clone; where another copy was compared, an unresolved V gene accounts for under half, and the others remain unexplained. Clone size and the V and J calls come from that table; the DNA yielded D and trimming. For this sample there are some 140,000 clones; roughly 80% appear just once. Around 3% of the sample belongs to the ten largest clones.

Sequencing input: peripheral blood. The clonotype originates from a woman older than 75 with acute or convalescent COVID-19.

CDR3 loop: CASSSRGAIYNEQFF. The nucleotides read TGTGCCAGCAGCTCACGGGGGGCTATCTACAATGAGCAGTTCTTC. This receptor chain uses TRBV16 and TRBJ2-1, and possibly TRBD2, on 7 matching bases. The CDR3 holds 15 amino acids from the cysteine to the phenylalanine. The sequence is cut down to CDR3 DNA, 45 bases in frame from base 1. The V end loses 5 bases and the J end loses 3 bases, and a stretch of 14 bases separates them. Via the germline V gene, CDR1 is KGHSY and CDR2 FQNENV. The full variable domain, with segments outside the CDR3 supplied by the reference TRBV16 and TRBJ2-1 proteins, appears as GEEVAQTPKHLVRGEGQKAKLYCAPIKGHSYVFWYQQVLKNEFKFLISFQNENVFDETGMPKERFSAKCLPNSPCSLEIQATKLEDSAVYFCASSSRGAIYNEQFFGPGTRLTVL.